Listed below are T cell receptor beta chains from one sample, sequenced in a study of blood T cells in healthy people across ages. TCRdb reanalysed the 5' RACE reads using MiXCR and keeps one entry per CDR3 protein. The repertoire holds some 1.4 million distinct CDR3 sequences, 42% seen once, with 7.9% in the top ten. The sequencing sample was made of blood. These receptor sequences come from a woman younger than 35 in good health. Both conserved end residues are part of each CDR3. Each record gives: CDR3 protein, CDR3 DNA, D gene, V gene, J gene, clone size. The D gene is left open where the match is weak. Clone size appears in some rows only: once, few, many, or a class for an expanded clone.

CDR3 protein: CASSQRPGSDGYTF
CDR3 DNA: TGCGCCAGCAGCCAACGCCCAGGGAGTGATGGCTACACCTTC
D gene: NA
V gene: TRBV10-2
J gene: TRBJ1-2
clone size: few

CDR3 protein: CASSTGTGIYEQYF
CDR3 DNA: TGTGCCAGCAGCACCGGGACAGGTATCTACGAGCAGTACTTC
D gene: TRBD1
V gene: TRBV28
J gene: TRBJ2-7
clone size: few

CDR3 protein: CSGVLAGFISGGANEQFF
CDR3 DNA: TGCAGCGGGGTTTTGGCTGGCTTTATTAGCGGGGGGGCCAATGAGCAGTTCTTC
D gene: TRBD2
V gene: TRBV20-1
J gene: TRBJ2-1
clone size: once

CDR3 protein: CASSQGMGDGYTF
CDR3 DNA: TGTGCCAGCAGTCAGGGGATGGGCGATGGCTACACCTTC
D gene: NA
V gene: TRBV28
J gene: TRBJ1-2
clone size: NA

CDR3 protein: CASSQRRGHQPQHF
CDR3 DNA: TGTGCCAGCAGTCAGAGACGGGGGCATCAGCCCCAGCATTTT
D gene: NA
V gene: TRBV12-3/TRBV12-4
J gene: TRBJ1-5
clone size: NA

CDR3 protein: CASRAGSSNQPQHF
CDR3 DNA: TGTGCCAGCAGAGCCGGTTCTAGCAATCAGCCCCAGCATTTT
D gene: NA
V gene: TRBV7-2
J gene: TRBJ1-5
clone size: NA

CDR3 protein: CASSYTASTDTQYF
CDR3 DNA: TGTGCCAGCAGCTACACAGCATCCACAGATACGCAGTATTTT
D gene: NA
V gene: TRBV5-6
J gene: TRBJ2-3
clone size: NA

CDR3 protein: CASSSVGLYEQYF
CDR3 DNA: TGTGCCAGCAGTTCTGTCGGCCTCTACGAGCAGTACTTC
D gene: NA
V gene: TRBV28
J gene: TRBJ2-7
clone size: few

CDR3 protein: CASSQEGSDRLLYGYTF
CDR3 DNA: TGCGCCAGCAGCCAAGAAGGGTCGGACAGACTACTCTATGGCTACACCTTC
D gene: NA
V gene: TRBV4-1
J gene: TRBJ1-2
clone size: few

CDR3 protein: CASSSGREVTDTQYF
CDR3 DNA: TGTGCCAGCAGTTCGGGGCGGGAGGTCACAGATACGCAGTATTTT
D gene: TRBD2
V gene: TRBV12-3/TRBV12-4
J gene: TRBJ2-3
clone size: few

CDR3 protein: CASSVGRQGPYEQYF
CDR3 DNA: TGTGCCAGCAGCGTAGGAAGACAGGGGCCCTACGAGCAGTACTTC
D gene: TRBD1
V gene: TRBV9
J gene: TRBJ2-7
clone size: NA

CDR3 protein: CASSQVDSNTEAFF
CDR3 DNA: TGTGCCAGCAGCCAAGTAGACAGCAACACTGAAGCTTTCTTT
D gene: NA
V gene: TRBV4-2
J gene: TRBJ1-1
clone size: few

CDR3 protein: CASSIRRSADTQYF
CDR3 DNA: TGTGCCAGCAGCATACGGCGGAGCGCAGATACGCAGTATTTT
D gene: NA
V gene: TRBV12-3/TRBV12-4
J gene: TRBJ2-3
clone size: NA

CDR3 protein: CARTPGQEPFGYTF
CDR3 DNA: TGTGCCCGCACCCCGGGACAGGAACCGTTTGGCTACACCTTC
D gene: TRBD1
V gene: TRBV6-1
J gene: TRBJ1-2
clone size: NA

CDR3 protein: CASSSGERGAGETQYF
CDR3 DNA: TGTGCCAGCAGTTCCGGGGAGCGGGGGGCTGGAGAGACCCAGTACTTC
D gene: TRBD2
V gene: TRBV3-1
J gene: TRBJ2-5
clone size: NA

CDR3 protein: CAASTGDSNQPQHF
CDR3 DNA: TGTGCCGCATCGACAGGGGATAGCAATCAGCCCCAGCATTTT
D gene: TRBD1
V gene: TRBV10-3
J gene: TRBJ1-5
clone size: many

CDR3 protein: CSARDPLQETQYF
CDR3 DNA: TGCAGTGCTAGAGATCCCCTGCAAGAGACCCAGTACTTC
D gene: NA
V gene: TRBV20-1
J gene: TRBJ2-5
clone size: few

CDR3 protein: CASSPSGQPYSNQPQHF
CDR3 DNA: TGTGCCAGCAGTCCCTCGGGACAGCCCTATAGCAATCAGCCCCAGCATTTT
D gene: TRBD1
V gene: TRBV27
J gene: TRBJ1-5
clone size: NA

CDR3 protein: CASPEDAWEQYF
CDR3 DNA: TGTGCCAGCCCGGAGGATGCCTGGGAGCAGTACTTC
D gene: NA
V gene: TRBV2
J gene: TRBJ2-7
clone size: NA

CDR3 protein: CASRTLAGGPSEQYF
CDR3 DNA: TGTGCCAGCAGAACACTAGCGGGAGGGCCCTCCGAGCAGTACTTC
D gene: TRBD2
V gene: TRBV5-4
J gene: TRBJ2-7
clone size: NA

CDR3 protein: CASSLTQGTANSPLHF
CDR3 DNA: TGTGCCAGCAGCCTCACCCAGGGGACAGCCAATTCACCCCTCCACTTT
D gene: TRBD1
V gene: TRBV28
J gene: TRBJ1-6
clone size: NA

CDR3 protein: CASRGFGDTEAFF
CDR3 DNA: TGTGCCAGCAGGGGTTTCGGGGACACTGAAGCTTTCTTT
D gene: NA
V gene: TRBV6-1
J gene: TRBJ1-1
clone size: NA

CDR3 protein: CASSGDSLGGYTF
CDR3 DNA: TGTGCCAGCAGTGGGGACAGCTTGGGAGGCTACACCTTC
D gene: TRBD1
V gene: TRBV2
J gene: TRBJ1-2
clone size: few

CDR3 protein: CASSPPPGGEGTQYF
CDR3 DNA: TGTGCCAGCAGCCCCCCGCCCGGAGGGGAGGGTACGCAGTATTTT
D gene: TRBD2
V gene: TRBV7-9
J gene: TRBJ2-3
clone size: NA

CDR3 protein: CASTLSAGGPYEQYF
CDR3 DNA: TGTGCCAGCACTCTCTCCGCGGGAGGGCCCTACGAGCAGTACTTC
D gene: TRBD2
V gene: TRBV27
J gene: TRBJ2-7
clone size: few

CDR3 protein: CSAINSGGVGNEQFF
CDR3 DNA: TGCAGTGCCATTAATAGCGGGGGGGTTGGCAATGAGCAGTTCTTC
D gene: TRBD2
V gene: TRBV20-1
J gene: TRBJ2-1
clone size: NA

CDR3 protein: CASRGDEIYGYTF
CDR3 DNA: TGTGCCAGCAGGGGCGATGAGATCTATGGCTACACCTTC
D gene: NA
V gene: TRBV6-5
J gene: TRBJ1-2
clone size: NA

CDR3 protein: CASKTYPGAGYNEQFF
CDR3 DNA: TGTGCCAGCAAGACGTACCCGGGGGCCGGGTACAATGAGCAGTTCTTC
D gene: NA
V gene: TRBV6-4
J gene: TRBJ2-1
clone size: NA

CDR3 protein: CASTPRGSDYGYTF
CDR3 DNA: TGTGCCAGCACCCCCAGGGGTTCGGACTATGGCTACACCTTC
D gene: NA
V gene: TRBV3-1
J gene: TRBJ1-2
clone size: NA

CDR3 protein: CASSLRSSGGTLNNEQFF
CDR3 DNA: TGTGCCAGCAGCTTAAGGTCTAGCGGGGGGACTTTAAACAATGAGCAGTTCTTC
D gene: TRBD2
V gene: TRBV7-2
J gene: TRBJ2-1
clone size: NA

CDR3 protein: CASSTTTSGGEVTSYEQYF
CDR3 DNA: TGTGCCAGCAGCACAACGACTAGCGGGGGGGAGGTCACCTCCTACGAGCAGTACTTC
D gene: TRBD2
V gene: TRBV27
J gene: TRBJ2-7
clone size: few

CDR3 protein: CASSQVVAGEDEQFF
CDR3 DNA: TGTGCCAGCAGCCAGGTGGTAGCGGGAGAGGATGAGCAGTTCTTC
D gene: TRBD2
V gene: TRBV3-1
J gene: TRBJ2-1
clone size: NA

CDR3 protein: CASIGGTGVGYNEQFF
CDR3 DNA: TGTGCCAGCATAGGGGGGACGGGAGTTGGTTACAATGAGCAGTTCTTC
D gene: NA
V gene: TRBV2
J gene: TRBJ2-1
clone size: few

CDR3 protein: CASSYSVRTGDPGSGYTF
CDR3 DNA: TGTGCCAGCAGTTACTCAGTTAGGACAGGGGACCCGGGATCCGGCTACACCTTC
D gene: TRBD1
V gene: TRBV6-5
J gene: TRBJ1-2
clone size: NA

CDR3 protein: CASSQGVSYSYEQYF
CDR3 DNA: TGTGCCAGCAGCCAAGGAGTGAGTTACTCCTACGAGCAGTACTTC
D gene: NA
V gene: TRBV3-1
J gene: TRBJ2-7
clone size: NA

CDR3 protein: CASKGRQNPYEQYF
CDR3 DNA: TGTGCCAGCAAGGGGCGACAGAACCCCTACGAGCAGTACTTC
D gene: NA
V gene: TRBV6-1
J gene: TRBJ2-7
clone size: NA

CDR3 protein: CATSDRRAGDTDTQYF
CDR3 DNA: TGTGCCACCAGTGACCGCCGAGCGGGGGATACAGATACGCAGTATTTT
D gene: TRBD2
V gene: TRBV24-1
J gene: TRBJ2-3
clone size: few

CDR3 protein: CASILGSRDRSPLHF
CDR3 DNA: TGTGCCAGCATCCTCGGGAGCAGGGATCGGTCACCCCTCCACTTT
D gene: NA
V gene: TRBV6-5
J gene: TRBJ1-6
clone size: NA

CDR3 protein: CASSQDRGISGANVLTF
CDR3 DNA: TGTGCCAGCAGCCAAGATCGGGGAATATCTGGGGCCAACGTCCTGACTTTC
D gene: NA
V gene: TRBV7-9
J gene: TRBJ2-6
clone size: NA

CDR3 protein: CASSYGLAGTAFSGTGELFF
CDR3 DNA: TGCGCCAGCAGCTACGGACTAGCGGGGACCGCTTTTTCCGGCACCGGGGAGCTGTTTTTT
D gene: TRBD2
V gene: TRBV5-1
J gene: TRBJ2-2
clone size: NA

CDR3 protein: CASRDSLYYNEQFF
CDR3 DNA: TGTGCCAGCAGGGACTCTCTCTACTACAATGAGCAGTTCTTC
D gene: NA
V gene: TRBV6-1
J gene: TRBJ2-1
clone size: NA

CDR3 protein: CSARGLGITSGSTDTQYF
CDR3 DNA: TGCAGTGCTAGAGGTCTCGGGATAACTAGCGGGAGCACAGATACGCAGTATTTT
D gene: TRBD2
V gene: TRBV20-1
J gene: TRBJ2-3
clone size: NA

CDR3 protein: CASSLYRDRVYEQYF
CDR3 DNA: TGTGCCAGCAGTTTATACAGGGATCGGGTGTACGAGCAGTACTTC
D gene: NA
V gene: TRBV6-5
J gene: TRBJ2-7
clone size: few

CDR3 protein: CASSSSWGSQGETQYF
CDR3 DNA: TGTGCCAGCAGTTCGTCCTGGGGGTCCCAAGGGGAGACCCAGTACTTC
D gene: NA
V gene: TRBV28
J gene: TRBJ2-5
clone size: few

CDR3 protein: CASSSGPHTGELFF
CDR3 DNA: TGTGCCAGCAGTTCTGGGCCTCACACCGGGGAGCTGTTTTTT
D gene: NA
V gene: TRBV27
J gene: TRBJ2-2
clone size: NA